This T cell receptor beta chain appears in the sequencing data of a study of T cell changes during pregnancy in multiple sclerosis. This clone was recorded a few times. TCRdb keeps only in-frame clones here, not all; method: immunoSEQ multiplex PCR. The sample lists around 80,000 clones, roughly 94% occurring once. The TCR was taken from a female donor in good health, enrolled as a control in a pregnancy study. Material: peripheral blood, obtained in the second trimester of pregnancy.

The CDR3 DNA sequence: TGTGCAAGTCGCTTAGGGCCAATGGGGCCCTCTGGAAACACCATATATTTT. The encoded protein is CASRLGPMGPSGNTIYF. This rearrangement joins TRBV12-2 to TRBJ1-3; the listed D gene, TRBD1, was not tested against the DNA. TRBV12-2 is listed as a pseudogene. The CDR3 spans 17 residues.